Listed below are T cell receptor beta chains from one sample, sequenced in a study of cytomegalovirus exposure and HLA in healthy donors. The method was immunoSEQ multiplex PCR; TCRdb's version includes in-frame clones alone and lacks a portion of them. The sample consists of 95,000 to 150,000 clones, approximately 80% of them appearing once. Material: PBMCs. The origin of the receptors is a man aged 50-60 years in good health and CMV-seronegative. CDR3s include the opening cysteine and the closing phenylalanine or tryptophan. Fields, in order: V gene, CDR3 length, J gene, CDR3 protein.

v_gene: TRBV19; len: 14; j_gene: TRBJ2-3; CDR3aa: CASSTGGSTDTQYF
v_gene: TRBV6-5; len: 14; j_gene: TRBJ2-1; CDR3aa: CASSRLAGFNEQFF
v_gene: TRBV29-1; len: 11; j_gene: TRBJ1-2; CDR3aa: CSVEVGAGYTF
v_gene: TRBV4-2; len: 16; j_gene: TRBJ2-7; CDR3aa: CASSQDLGASYGVQYF
v_gene: TRBV11-2; len: 13; j_gene: TRBJ2-5; CDR3aa: CASSPRREETQYF
v_gene: TRBV4-2; len: 17; j_gene: TRBJ2-3; CDR3aa: CASSQDKQGAFTDTQYF
v_gene: TRBV28; len: 14; j_gene: TRBJ1-1; CDR3aa: CASSWTAWGIEAFF
v_gene: TRBV14; len: 14; j_gene: TRBJ2-7; CDR3aa: CASSQQGLRYEQYF
v_gene: TRBV27; len: 15; j_gene: TRBJ2-7; CDR3aa: CASANAGTIMYEQYF
v_gene: TRBV23-1; len: 14; j_gene: TRBJ2-7; CDR3aa: CASKRQGVGYEQYF
v_gene: TRBV7-3; len: 14; j_gene: TRBJ1-1; CDR3aa: CASSVTGGNTEAFF
v_gene: TRBV19; len: 15; j_gene: TRBJ1-5; CDR3aa: CASSSDRVGNQPQHF
v_gene: TRBV18; len: 14; j_gene: TRBJ2-3; CDR3aa: CASSPGAGAPGQYF
v_gene: TRBV27; len: 15; j_gene: TRBJ1-4; CDR3aa: CASSFGGQGSEKLFF
v_gene: TRBV13; len: 12; j_gene: TRBJ2-1; CDR3aa: CASSSTRIEQFF
v_gene: TRBV7-2; len: 16; j_gene: TRBJ2-7; CDR3aa: CASSLAIAGGTAEQYF
v_gene: TRBV28; len: 14; j_gene: TRBJ1-1; CDR3aa: CASSLPEGNTEAFF
v_gene: TRBV7-9; len: 15; j_gene: TRBJ1-5; CDR3aa: CASSSRDRGNQPQHF
v_gene: TRBV6-1; len: 13; j_gene: TRBJ2-7; CDR3aa: CATETDSSYEQYF
v_gene: TRBV9; len: 13; j_gene: TRBJ2-7; CDR3aa: CASSVGSEYEQYF
v_gene: TRBV5-1; len: 14; j_gene: TRBJ2-5; CDR3aa: CASSLQGLGETQYF
v_gene: TRBV5-1; len: 16; j_gene: TRBJ2-2; CDR3aa: CASQKGTRGLTGELFF
v_gene: TRBV7-2; len: 14; j_gene: TRBJ2-3; CDR3aa: CASNWDSPTDTQYF
v_gene: TRBV7-9; len: 17; j_gene: TRBJ1-2; CDR3aa: CASSFTGGATVNYGYTF
v_gene: TRBV18; len: 11; j_gene: NA; CDR3aa: CASSPDYEQYF
v_gene: TRBV27; len: 11; j_gene: TRBJ1-1; CDR3aa: CASSRGLEAFF
v_gene: TRBV29-1; len: 12; j_gene: TRBJ2-1; CDR3aa: CSVDTDYNEQFF
v_gene: TRBV11-2; len: 15; j_gene: TRBJ2-1; CDR3aa: CASSLSGGAYNEQFF
v_gene: TRBV9; len: 15; j_gene: TRBJ2-7; CDR3aa: CASSVGGGDPYEQYF
v_gene: TRBV18; len: 15; j_gene: TRBJ1-1; CDR3aa: CASSLVDRRNTEAFF
v_gene: TRBV5-8; len: 13; j_gene: TRBJ2-7; CDR3aa: CASRLDRAYEQYF
v_gene: TRBV7-2; len: 16; j_gene: TRBJ2-7; CDR3aa: CASSSSTGTGAHEQYF
v_gene: TRBV18; len: 15; j_gene: TRBJ1-2; CDR3aa: CAGSPWEGTGYGYTF
v_gene: TRBV7-8; len: 13; j_gene: TRBJ2-1; CDR3aa: CASSLGALNEQFF
v_gene: TRBV19; len: 13; j_gene: TRBJ1-2; CDR3aa: CASTQREGNGYTF
v_gene: TRBV11-1; len: 15; j_gene: TRBJ1-4; CDR3aa: CASSPAGQRNEKLFF
v_gene: TRBV27; len: 15; j_gene: TRBJ1-4; CDR3aa: CASSLSGQVSEKLFF
v_gene: TRBV11-2; len: 16; j_gene: TRBJ1-2; CDR3aa: CASSPQGLGRLSGYTF
v_gene: TRBV9; len: 17; j_gene: TRBJ2-1; CDR3aa: CASADDENRGLWNEQFF
v_gene: TRBV10-3; len: 13; j_gene: TRBJ2-5; CDR3aa: CAISDGGQETQYF
v_gene: TRBV5-1; len: 14; j_gene: TRBJ2-7; CDR3aa: CASSPRGIGYEQSF
v_gene: TRBV7-2; len: 14; j_gene: TRBJ2-1; CDR3aa: CASSFPSSYNEQFF
v_gene: TRBV7-7; len: 13; j_gene: TRBJ2-5; CDR3aa: CASSLGSWETQYF
v_gene: TRBV5-1; len: 16; j_gene: TRBJ1-4; CDR3aa: CASSSTDRGPFKKLFF
v_gene: TRBV4-2; len: 18; j_gene: TRBJ2-5; CDR3aa: CASSQVLAGGEREETQYF
v_gene: TRBV18; len: 17; j_gene: TRBJ2-6; CDR3aa: CASSPPGQGSGANVLTF
v_gene: TRBV7-2; len: 14; j_gene: TRBJ1-2; CDR3aa: CASSLDARYYGYTF
v_gene: TRBV14; len: 13; j_gene: TRBJ1-5; CDR3aa: CASSQGAGQPQHF
v_gene: TRBV11-3; len: 13; j_gene: TRBJ2-1; CDR3aa: CASSSRTTNEQFF
v_gene: TRBV10-2; len: 15; j_gene: TRBJ2-1; CDR3aa: CASMLAGGAYNEQFF
v_gene: TRBV25-1; len: 16; j_gene: TRBJ2-7; CDR3aa: CASSEWGPGQGDVRYF
v_gene: TRBV7-3; len: 14; j_gene: TRBJ2-3; CDR3aa: CASSFRSQADTQYF
v_gene: TRBV19; len: 14; j_gene: TRBJ1-3; CDR3aa: CASSMGNSGNTIYF